The 16 T cell receptor beta chains in this list originate from one sample, sequenced in a study of long-term antiretroviral therapy in people with HIV. This was the immunoSEQ v3.0 assay at survey level. Using immunoSEQ multiplex PCR, the repertoire was profiled, and TCRdb retains in-frame clones only, with some absent. The table shows 24,000 or so clones, with 85% to 90% occurring only once. The material sequenced was unsorted PBMCs, taken 1.9 years after starting antiretroviral therapy. All receptors come from a woman aged 30 to 39 with HIV.

The chain employs TRBV11-2 and TRBJ2-6; D gene ambiguous. From germline, CDR1 is SGHAT and CDR2 FQNNGV. Trimming took 5 bases from V and 9 from J, leaving 11 bases between them. The CDR3 is 13 residues long. The CDR3 nucleotides read TGTGCCAGCAGCCTCCATGGAATCAACGTCCTGACTTTC. Protein: CASSLHGINVLTF.

The V gene is TRBV6-5, the J gene TRBJ2-3, with 11 bases lining up with TRBD2. The CDR3 extends over 15 amino acids. V lost 6 bases and J lost 7; bases outside the gene matches: 9. The germline V gene has CDR1 MNHEY and CDR2 SVGAGI. The CDR3 sequence is CASSLTSGGQYTQYF. The CDR3 coding sequence is TGTGCCAGCAGCCTCACTAGCGGGGGTCAGTATACGCAGTATTTT.

The CDR3, as DNA: TGTGCCAGCAGCTTAGGTTTGGGAGCCTACGAGCAGTACGTC. This codes for CASSLGLGAYEQYV. The chain has TRBV7-6 and TRBJ2-7; D is possibly TRBD2 (5 bases). V dropped 1 base and J dropped 2 bases, with 9 bases sitting between them. The CDR3 consists of 14 residues. Germline CDR1 SGHVS, CDR2 FNYEAQ.

The V gene is TRBV10-3, the J gene TRBJ1-4; D perhaps matches TRBD1 (6 bases). In germline, CDR1 is ENHRY, CDR2 SYGVKD. The CDR3 sequence is 19 residues long. V shed 0 bases and J shed 1 base, with 18 bases lying between them. CDR3 residues: CAISESRVWQGLTNEKLFF. CDR3 bases: TGTGCCATCAGTGAGTCGAGGGTTTGGCAGGGGTTAACTAATGAAAAACTGTTTTTT.

Only one count was recorded for this clone. The chain couples TRBV7-3 to TRBJ1-1; D unclear. The germline gives CDR1 SGHTA, CDR2 FQGTGA. This CDR3 has 15 amino acids. The V end lost 1 base, the J end lost 1 base, and 10 bases lay between the germline ends. CDR3 sequence reads: CASSLNVGTNTEAFF. CDR3 DNA: TGTGCCAGCAGCTTAAATGTGGGAACGAACACTGAAGCTTTCTTT.

The genes are TRBV6-1 and TRBJ2-2; 9 nucleotides agree with TRBD1. Per germline, CDR1 MNHNS and CDR2 SASEGT. The CDR3 covers 15 residues. Losses at the gene ends were 6 bases for V and 7 bases for J; bases not matched to a gene: 9. DNA of the CDR3: TGTGCCAGCAGAGAGGACAGGGGTCAGGTCGGGGAGCTGTTTTTT. Translating it yields CASREDRGQVGELFF.

This clone was counted between two and nine times. The CDR3 DNA reads as TGTGCCAGCGGAATGGACCAGGTTCCCCCAGGGGACGAAAGCACAGATACGCAGTATTTT. Encoded protein: CASGMDQVPPGDESTDTQYF. The rearrangement joins TRBV2 to TRBJ2-3, with D maybe TRBD1 (6 bases). Germline V gene data show CDR1 as SNHLY and CDR2 as FYNNEI. V was clipped by 8 bases and J by 0 bases, with 30 bases between them. The CDR3 totals 20 residues.

J is TRBJ1-3 and V is TRBV29-1; D uncertain. This CDR3 region has 13 residues. V lost 4 bases, J lost 0 bases, and 7 bases lay in between. The germline CDR1 and CDR2 sequences are SQVTM and ANQGSEA. The CDR3 sequence: CSVVTNSGNTIYF. CDR3 nucleotide sequence: TGCAGCGTTGTAACGAACTCTGGAAACACCATATATTTT.

V and J are TRBV11-2 and TRBJ1-2; D ambiguous. The CDR3 consists of 12 residues. V lost 1 base to trimming and J lost 8 bases, with 8 bases between them. Germline V gene data show CDR1 as SGHAT and CDR2 as FQNNGV. In DNA form, the CDR3 reads TGTGCCAGCAGCTTAGTGCCGGGGGGCTACACCTTC. It yields the protein CASSLVPGGYTF.

V usage is TRBV9 and J usage is TRBJ1-2; D is possibly TRBD1 (6 bases). Trimming took off 2 bases at V and 8 bases at J, with 19 bases between the two ends. Germline CDR1 and CDR2: SGDLS and YYNGEE. The CDR3 has 15 residues. CDR3 DNA: TGTGCCAGCAGCGTGTCCGGGACACCCTTATACGGCTACACCTTC. Its translation is CASSVSGTPLYGYTF.

The J gene is TRBJ1-2, the V gene TRBV6-6; tentatively, D is TRBD1 (5 bases). The CDR3 loop spans 14 amino acids. V was trimmed by 6 bases and J by 8 bases, leaving 19 bases between them. The germline gives CDR1 MNHNY, CDR2 SVGAGI (reference sequence). The CDR3 loop reads CASSQRGGDSGYTF. The CDR3 region has the DNA TGTGCCAGCAGCCAGCGGGGAGGGGATTCAGGCTACACCTTC.

The chain uses TRBV18 and TRBJ2-5; a possible D gene is TRBD1 (6 bases). V was trimmed by 6 bases and J by 2 bases, leaving 13 bases between them. The CDR3 extends over 14 amino acids. Germline-derived CDR1 and CDR2 are KGHSH and LQKENI. The CDR3: CASSLRTDQETQYF. Written as DNA, the CDR3 is TGTGCCAGCTCCCTTAGGACAGATCAAGAGACCCAGTACTTC.

This clone occurred once. The rearrangement joins TRBV2 to TRBJ1-3; TRBD1 aligns across 8 bases. Trimming took 8 bases from V and 4 from J; bases not matched to a gene: 1. Germline values: CDR1 SNHLY, CDR2 FYNNEI. The CDR3 consists of 12 residues. As DNA, the CDR3 is TGTGCCAGCCGGGACAGGGGAAACACCATATATTTT. This sequence encodes CASRDRGNTIYF. Drawing the rest from reference TRBV2 and TRBJ1-3, the complete variable domain is EPEVTQTPSHQVTQMGQEVILRCVPISNHLYFYWYRQILGQKVEFLVSFYNNEISEKSEIFDDQFSVERPDGSNFTLKIRSTKLEDSAMYFCASRDRGNTIYFGEGSWLTVV.

A single count supports this clone. The rearrangement links TRBV30 to TRBJ2-5, with a weak D call TRBD2 (5 bases). Germline V gene sequence: CDR1 GTSNPN, CDR2 SVGIG (reference sequence). V gave up 0 bases and J gave up 4 bases, with 6 bases separating them. The CDR3 length is 12 residues. The CDR3 here is CAWSVRGETQYF. In nucleotides, the CDR3 is TGTGCCTGGAGTGTACGGGGAGAGACCCAGTACTTC.

The rearrangement joins TRBV29-1 to TRBJ2-3; no definite D call. The V end lost 4 bases, the J end lost 6 bases, and 5 bases lay between the germline ends. This CDR3 is built from 10 residues. Germline CDR1 and CDR2: SQVTM and ANQGSEA. In DNA form, the CDR3 reads TGCAGCGTTGGTGCGGATACGCAGTATTTT. Translated: CSVGADTQYF.

The chain uses TRBV5-1 and TRBJ2-1, with 7 positions matching TRBD1. The CDR3 runs 15 residues. Germline values: CDR1 SGHRS, CDR2 YFSETQ. Trimming took 4 bases from V and 6 from J; bases not matched to a gene: 10. The CDR3 DNA reads TGCGCCAGCAGCAAGCCCCAGGGGGTGGGCAATGAGCAGTTCTTC. Encoded protein: CASSKPQGVGNEQFF.